This section outlines one TCR beta chain sequence together with its context. What it recognizes is unknown. Peripheral blood came from all dose cohorts at three timepoints. Sequencing was performed with immunoSEQ multiplex PCR; in TCRdb, only in-frame clones are kept and a portion is missing. The sample contains approximately 82,000 clones, about 86% of which appear only once. These data are taken from a study of OX40 agonist ivuxolimab in advanced cancers. Across the whole study: The study gave patients intravenous ivuxolimab at 0.01 to 10 mg/kg every 2 weeks.

General study findings and limits: There were, on average, more expanded clones in CD8+ T cells than in CD4+. There were also nonresponders showing low normalized T-cell clonal expansion.

CDR1 and CDR2 (germline): SGHRS, YFSETQ. Trimming cost V 3 bases and J 9 bases; bases outside gene matches: 10. The CDR3 is 16 amino acids. The chain uses TRBV5-1 and TRBJ1-6, with TRBD1 identical over 9 bases. The TCR was taken from an adult with an advanced solid tumor such as melanoma, head and neck, liver or kidney cancer. The sequencing used CD4+ or CD8+ T cells sorted from blood, collected in a trial of the OX40 agonist ivuxolimab. Here the CDR3 DNA reads TGCGCCAGCAGCTCAGACCCGGGGACAGGGAGTTCACCCCTCCACTTT. Encoded protein: CASSSDPGTGSSPLHF.